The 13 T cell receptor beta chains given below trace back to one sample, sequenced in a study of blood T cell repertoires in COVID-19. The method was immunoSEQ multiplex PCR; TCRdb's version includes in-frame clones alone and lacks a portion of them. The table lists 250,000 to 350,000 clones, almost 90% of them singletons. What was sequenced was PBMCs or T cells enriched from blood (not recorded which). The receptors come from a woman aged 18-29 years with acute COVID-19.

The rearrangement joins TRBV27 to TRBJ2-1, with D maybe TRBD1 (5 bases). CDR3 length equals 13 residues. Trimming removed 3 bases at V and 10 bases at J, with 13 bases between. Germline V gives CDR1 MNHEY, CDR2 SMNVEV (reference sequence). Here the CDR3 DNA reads TGTGCCAGCAGTTTCCCGCAGGGTGGAGAGCAGTTCTTC. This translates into CASSFPQGGEQFF.

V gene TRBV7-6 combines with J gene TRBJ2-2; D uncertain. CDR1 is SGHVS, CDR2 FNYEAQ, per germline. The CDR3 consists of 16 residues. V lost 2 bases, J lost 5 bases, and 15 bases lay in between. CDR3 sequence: CASSLPTRVRTGELFF. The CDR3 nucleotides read TGTGCCAGCAGCTTACCTACACGGGTTCGGACCGGGGAGCTGTTTTTT.

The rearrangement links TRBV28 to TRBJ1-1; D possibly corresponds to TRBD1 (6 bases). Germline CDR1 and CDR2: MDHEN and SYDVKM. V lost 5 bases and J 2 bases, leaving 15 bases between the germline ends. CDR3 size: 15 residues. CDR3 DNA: TGTGCCAGCAGTCCGACAGGCTTTTCCAACACTGAAGCTTTCTTT. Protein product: CASSPTGFSNTEAFF.

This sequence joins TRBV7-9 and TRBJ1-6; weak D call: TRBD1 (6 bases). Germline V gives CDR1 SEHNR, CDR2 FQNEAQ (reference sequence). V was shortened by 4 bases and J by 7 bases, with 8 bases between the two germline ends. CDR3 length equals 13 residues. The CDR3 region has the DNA TGTGCCAGCAGCTCGGACAGAAATTCACCCCTCCACTTT. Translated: CASSSDRNSPLHF.

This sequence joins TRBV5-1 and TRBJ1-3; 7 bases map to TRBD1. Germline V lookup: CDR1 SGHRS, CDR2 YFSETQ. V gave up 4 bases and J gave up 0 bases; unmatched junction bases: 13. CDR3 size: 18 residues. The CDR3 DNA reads TGCGCCAGCAGCCCCGGACAGGTCCTTTTTAGCTCTGGAAACACCATATATTTT. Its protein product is CASSPGQVLFSSGNTIYF.

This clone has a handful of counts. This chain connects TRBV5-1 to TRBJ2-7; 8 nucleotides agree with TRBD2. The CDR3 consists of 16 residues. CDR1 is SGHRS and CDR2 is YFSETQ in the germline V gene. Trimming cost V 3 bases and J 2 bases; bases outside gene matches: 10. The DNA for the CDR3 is TGCGCCAGCAGCTGGACTAGCTTCACCGGTCCCTACGAGCAGTACTTC. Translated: CASSWTSFTGPYEQYF.

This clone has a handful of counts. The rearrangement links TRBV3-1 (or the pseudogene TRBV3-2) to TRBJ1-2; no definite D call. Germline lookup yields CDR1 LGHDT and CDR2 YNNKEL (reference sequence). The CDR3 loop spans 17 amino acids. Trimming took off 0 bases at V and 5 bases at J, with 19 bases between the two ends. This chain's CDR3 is CASSQEVRAPFRYGYTF. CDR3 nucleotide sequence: TGTGCCAGCAGCCAAGAGGTGAGGGCCCCCTTTCGTTATGGCTACACCTTC.

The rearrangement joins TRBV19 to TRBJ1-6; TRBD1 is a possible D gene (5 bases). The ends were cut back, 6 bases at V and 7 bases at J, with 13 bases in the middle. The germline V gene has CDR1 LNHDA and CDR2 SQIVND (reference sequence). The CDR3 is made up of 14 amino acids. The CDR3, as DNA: TGTGCCAGTAGCAAGGGGCAGTTCAATTCACCCCTCCACTTT. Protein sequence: CASSKGQFNSPLHF.

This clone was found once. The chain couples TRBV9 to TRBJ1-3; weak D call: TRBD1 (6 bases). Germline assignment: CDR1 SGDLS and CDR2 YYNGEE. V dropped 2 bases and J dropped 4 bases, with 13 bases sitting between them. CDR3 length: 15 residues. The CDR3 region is CASSVGQIRGNTIYF. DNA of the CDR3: TGTGCCAGCAGCGTCGGACAGATCCGGGGAAACACCATATATTTT.

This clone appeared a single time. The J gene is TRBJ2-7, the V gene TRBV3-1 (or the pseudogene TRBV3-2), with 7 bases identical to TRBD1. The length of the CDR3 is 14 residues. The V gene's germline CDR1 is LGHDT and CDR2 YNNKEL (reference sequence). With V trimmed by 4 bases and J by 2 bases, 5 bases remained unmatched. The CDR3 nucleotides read TGTGCCAGCAGCCTTCCGGGACAGACCTACGAGCAGTACTTC. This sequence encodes CASSLPGQTYEQYF.

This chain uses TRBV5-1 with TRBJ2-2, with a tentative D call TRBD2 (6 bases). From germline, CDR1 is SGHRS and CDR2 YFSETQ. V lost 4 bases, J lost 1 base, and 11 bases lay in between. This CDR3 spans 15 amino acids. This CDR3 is CASSPGDLNTGELFF. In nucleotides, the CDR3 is TGCGCCAGCAGCCCGGGGGACTTGAACACCGGGGAGCTGTTTTTT.

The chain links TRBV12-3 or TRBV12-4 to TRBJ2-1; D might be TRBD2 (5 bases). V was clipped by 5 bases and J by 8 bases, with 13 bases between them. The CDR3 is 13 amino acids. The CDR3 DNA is TGTGCCAGCAGTCCCCAGGTCGGGGATGAGCAGTTCTTC. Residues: CASSPQVGDEQFF.

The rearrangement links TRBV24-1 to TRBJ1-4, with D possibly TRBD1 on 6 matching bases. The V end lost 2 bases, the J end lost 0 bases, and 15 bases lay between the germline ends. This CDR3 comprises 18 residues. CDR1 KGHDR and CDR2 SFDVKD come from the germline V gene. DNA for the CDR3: TGTGCCACCAGTGATTCCACAGGGATTCCTGCAACTAATGAAAAACTGTTTTTT. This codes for CATSDSTGIPATNEKLFF.